This TCR beta chain emerged from a study of cytotoxic CD8 clonotypes in ibrutinib-treated CLL. Study-wide background: Complete response was seen in 2 patients and partial in roughly 25; about twelve progressed and roughly 14 stayed remitted after a median about 68 months. Treatment had run for a median 12 months, range 6 to 36, when response samples were taken. Notes on the study in general: Circulating CD8+ T-cell counts were tracked by baseline clonality, which exceeded that of age-matched healthy donors.

The CDR3 length is 14 residues. With 3 bases removed from V and 7 bases from J, the gap between germline ends came to 16 bases. The germline V gene has CDR1 SNHLY and CDR2 FYNNEI. The sequencing depth, 1 in 200,000 to 1 in 1 million T cells, was the target. The method was immunoSEQ multiplex PCR; TCRdb's version includes in-frame clones alone and lacks a portion of them. The sample shows 200,000 to 250,000 clones, roughly 65% of them seen only once. About this clone: The antigen is undetermined.

The sequencing used PBMCs, collected after 12 months of ibrutinib treatment. The clonotype comes from a human donor with chronic lymphocytic leukemia. The V gene is TRBV2, the J gene TRBJ2-7; the D call may be TRBD1 or TRBD2 (6 bases each). The CDR3 sequence: CASSDPSGAREQYF. The CDR3 region has the DNA TGTGCCAGCAGTGATCCCTCGGGGGCGCGTGAGCAGTACTTC.